Listed below are T cell receptor beta chains from one sample, sequenced in a study of T-cell memory formation after mild COVID-19. TCRdb reanalysed the 5' RACE reads using MiXCR and keeps one entry per CDR3 protein. The data contain roughly 310,000 distinct CDR3 sequences, about a sixth of them singletons. What was sequenced was PBMCs or a T cell subset sorted from them (not recorded which). The receptors were gathered from a man aged 18 to 29 who had mild COVID-19 (a few samples of this study predate the infection). Cell type and time point are not known. CDR3s include the opening cysteine and the closing phenylalanine or tryptophan. Each record gives: D gene, V gene, clone size, J gene, CDR3 protein, CDR3 DNA. A D gene is named only where the DNA matches it firmly. Some rows have no size entry. The others give once, few or many, or a class for an expanded clone.

>TRBD1|TRBV12-3/TRBV12-4|NA|TRBJ1-6
CASSSDRVYNSPLHF
TGTGCCAGCAGTAGCGACAGGGTGTATAATTCACCCCTCCACTTT
>TRBD2|TRBV4-1|many|TRBJ2-7
CASTLAGDSSYEQYF
TGCGCCAGCACCTTGGCGGGGGATTCCTCCTACGAGCAGTACTTC
>TRBD2|TRBV7-9|NA|TRBJ2-3
CASSLASGGRVTQYF
TGTGCCAGCAGCTTGGCTAGCGGGGGAAGAGTTACGCAGTATTTT
>NA|TRBV5-3|NA|TRBJ1-6
CARSLGRGPPSSYNSPLHF
TGTGCCAGAAGCTTGGGGCGGGGGCCCCCCAGTTCCTATAATTCACCCCTCCACTTT
>NA|TRBV20-1|NA|TRBJ1-4
CGLKRASEKLFF
TGCGGCCTTAAGAGGGCGTCTGAAAAACTGTTTTTT
>TRBD1|TRBV12-3/TRBV12-4|few|TRBJ2-5
CASSGDRAGQETQYF
TGTGCCAGCAGTGGGGACAGGGCAGGGCAAGAGACCCAGTACTTC
>NA|TRBV12-3/TRBV12-4|NA|TRBJ1-6
CASRISGAYSPLHF
TGTGCCAGCAGGATTTCAGGGGCGTATTCACCCCTCCACTTT
>NA|TRBV20-1|NA|TRBJ1-4
CSASDPGTFSEKLFF
TGCAGTGCTAGCGACCCTGGGACCTTCAGCGAAAAACTGTTTTTT
>NA|TRBV12-3/TRBV12-4|few|TRBJ1-2
CASSLGVVYGYTF
TGTGCCAGCAGTTTGGGGGTCGTCTATGGCTACACCTTC
>NA|TRBV5-1|few|TRBJ1-2
CASSLSPGYGYTF
TGCGCCAGCAGCTTGTCGCCCGGTTATGGCTACACCTTC
>NA|TRBV19|NA|TRBJ2-7
CASSITPRNEQYF
TGTGCCAGTAGTATAACCCCGAGGAACGAGCAGTACTTC
>NA|TRBV29-1|many|TRBJ2-1
CSVGPRSDEQFF
TGCAGCGTTGGGCCTCGGAGCGATGAGCAGTTCTTC
>NA|TRBV7-9|NA|TRBJ2-7
CASSPLGRGDAYEQYF
TGTGCCAGCAGCCCCCTAGGCAGGGGCGATGCTTACGAGCAGTACTTC
>NA|TRBV30|NA|TRBJ2-5
CAWARWETQYF
TGTGCCTGGGCGCGCTGGGAGACCCAGTACTTC
>NA|TRBV7-2|NA|TRBJ2-3
CASSLATVDTQYF
TGTGCCAGCAGCTTAGCAACGGTAGATACGCAGTATTTT
>NA|TRBV10-1|few|TRBJ1-1
CASSESVEHEAFF
TGCGCCAGCAGTGAGTCGGTAGAACATGAAGCTTTCTTT
>NA|TRBV5-1|few|TRBJ1-1
CASSSGRGLDTEAFF
TGCGCCAGCAGCTCGGGTCGGGGGCTCGACACTGAAGCTTTCTTT
>TRBD2|TRBV4-1|few|TRBJ2-3
CASSQEPSGGSMTDTQYF
TGCGCCAGCAGCCAAGAGCCTAGCGGGGGGTCGATGACAGATACGCAGTATTTT
>TRBD1|TRBV4-2|NA|TRBJ1-2
CASSQDKMDRPPGYTF
TGTGCCAGCAGCCAAGACAAAATGGACAGGCCCCCTGGCTACACCTTC
>NA|TRBV5-1|NA|TRBJ1-2
CASTFSGGSGYTF
TGCGCCAGCACCTTCAGCGGGGGGTCTGGCTACACCTTC
>TRBD1|TRBV4-3|NA|TRBJ1-2
CASSQDTDRGRGVYGYTF
TGCGCCAGCAGCCAAGATACGGACAGGGGTCGGGGGGTCTATGGCTACACCTTC
>NA|TRBV5-1|NA|TRBJ1-5
CASSLGTVGQPQHF
TGCGCCAGCAGCTTGGGGACAGTTGGACAGCCCCAGCATTTT
>NA|TRBV27|many|TRBJ1-2
CASSPRGYGYTF
TGTGCCAGCAGTCCCAGGGGCTATGGCTACACCTTC
>NA|TRBV7-9|few|TRBJ2-2
CASSGMSGELFF
TGTGCCAGCAGTGGGATGTCCGGGGAGCTGTTTTTT
>NA|TRBV7-2|NA|TRBJ1-6
CASGTRSGTPLHF
TGTGCCAGCGGCACTCGATCGGGGACGCCACTCCACTTT
>NA|TRBV5-1|many|TRBJ2-1
CASSLYRRDEQFF
TGCGCCAGCAGCTTGTATCGTAGGGATGAGCAGTTCTTC
>NA|TRBV28|NA|TRBJ1-1
CASSLVGVGAFF
TGTGCCAGCAGTTTAGTAGGGGTGGGAGCTTTCTTT
>TRBD1|TRBV7-2|NA|TRBJ1-5
CASSLNRGAEPQHF
TGTGCCAGCAGCCTTAACAGGGGAGCGGAGCCCCAGCATTTT
>NA|TRBV14|few|TRBJ2-1
CASSQEQGLPYNEQFF
TGTGCCAGCAGCCAAGAGCAGGGTCTCCCCTACAATGAGCAGTTCTTC
>NA|TRBV4-3|few|TRBJ1-2
CASSQDRDTTWYGYTF
TGCGCCAGCAGCCAAGATCGGGACACAACTTGGTATGGCTACACCTTC
>NA|TRBV9|many|TRBJ2-3
CASSAGGNTDTQYF
TGTGCCAGCAGCGCGGGGGGCAACACAGATACGCAGTATTTT
>NA|TRBV6-2/TRBV6-3|few|TRBJ2-1
CASNRGGSSYNEQFF
TGTGCCAGCAATAGAGGGGGTAGCTCCTACAATGAGCAGTTCTTC
>NA|TRBV6-5|NA|TRBJ2-7
CASRRRYEQYF
TGTGCCAGCAGGCGCCGCTACGAGCAGTACTTC
>NA|TRBV19|NA|TRBJ2-2
CASSKDPGDTGELFF
TGTGCCAGTAGTAAGGACCCTGGCGACACCGGGGAGCTGTTTTTT
>NA|TRBV7-9|NA|TRBJ2-1
CASSFPPSVNEQFF
TGTGCCAGCAGCTTCCCACCATCGGTCAATGAGCAGTTCTTC
>NA|TRBV7-2|NA|TRBJ2-3
CASSWMTTDTQYF
TGTGCCAGCAGCTGGATGACTACAGATACGCAGTATTTT
>NA|TRBV20-1|many|TRBJ2-4
CSTPPGIAKNIQYF
TGCAGTACCCCTCCAGGCATAGCCAAAAACATTCAGTACTTC
>TRBD2|TRBV7-8|once|TRBJ2-3
CASVLAGLDTQYF
TGTGCCAGCGTGTTAGCGGGGCTAGATACGCAGTATTTT
>NA|TRBV30|NA|TRBJ1-1
CAWSRHPEAFF
TGTGCCTGGAGTAGACACCCTGAAGCTTTCTTT
>NA|TRBV11-2|many|TRBJ1-1
CASSLYGGSTEAFF
TGTGCCAGCAGCTTATACGGGGGTAGCACTGAAGCTTTCTTT